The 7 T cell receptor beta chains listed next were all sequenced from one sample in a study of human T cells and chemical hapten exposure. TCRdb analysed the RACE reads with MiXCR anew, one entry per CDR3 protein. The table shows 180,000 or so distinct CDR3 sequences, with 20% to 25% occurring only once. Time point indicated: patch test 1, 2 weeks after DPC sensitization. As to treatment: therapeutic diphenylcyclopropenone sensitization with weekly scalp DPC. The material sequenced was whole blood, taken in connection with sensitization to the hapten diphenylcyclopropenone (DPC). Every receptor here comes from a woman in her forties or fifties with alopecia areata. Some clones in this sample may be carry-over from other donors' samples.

CDR3 protein: CASSPYLGQGASYEQYF. DNA of the CDR3: TGTGCCAGCAGTCCCTACCTAGGACAGGGGGCCTCCTACGAGCAGTACTTC. The rearrangement links TRBV4-2 to TRBJ2-7; TRBD1 matches at 11 bases. Per the germline V gene, CDR1 is LGHNA and CDR2 is YNFKEQ. V dropped 6 bases and J dropped 0; count of bases not matched to a gene: 10. The CDR3 is made up of 17 amino acids.

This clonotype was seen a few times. The CDR3, as DNA: TGTGCCAGCAGCCGGACTAGCGGGAGTAGGAATGAGCAGTTCTTC. Protein sequence: CASSRTSGSRNEQFF. The chain combines TRBV2 with TRBJ2-1; TRBD2 matches 13 bases. With V trimmed by 6 bases and J by 7 bases, 6 bases remained unmatched. Per the germline V gene, CDR1 is SNHLY and CDR2 is FYNNEI. This CDR3 is built from 15 residues.

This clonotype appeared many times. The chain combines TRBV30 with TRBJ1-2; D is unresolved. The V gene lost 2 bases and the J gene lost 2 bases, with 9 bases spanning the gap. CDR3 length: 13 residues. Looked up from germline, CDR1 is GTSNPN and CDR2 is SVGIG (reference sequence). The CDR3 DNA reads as TGTGCCTGGAGTCATCCCCGGAACTATGGCTACACCTTC. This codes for CAWSHPRNYGYTF.

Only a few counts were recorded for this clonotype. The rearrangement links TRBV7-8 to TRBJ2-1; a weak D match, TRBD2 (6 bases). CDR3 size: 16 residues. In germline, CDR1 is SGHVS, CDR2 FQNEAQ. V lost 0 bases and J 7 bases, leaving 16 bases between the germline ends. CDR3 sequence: CASSLASREWSNEQFF. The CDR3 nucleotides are TGTGCCAGCAGCTTAGCGTCGCGGGAATGGAGTAATGAGCAGTTCTTC.

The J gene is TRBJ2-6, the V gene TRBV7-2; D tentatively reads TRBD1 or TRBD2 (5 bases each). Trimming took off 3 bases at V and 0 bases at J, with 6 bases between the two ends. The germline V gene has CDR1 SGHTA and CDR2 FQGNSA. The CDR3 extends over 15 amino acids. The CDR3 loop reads CASSLRGSGANVLTF. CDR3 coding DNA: TGTGCCAGCAGCTTGAGGGGCTCTGGGGCCAACGTCCTGACTTTC. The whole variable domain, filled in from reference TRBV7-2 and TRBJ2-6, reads GAGVSQSPSNKVTEKGKDVELRCDPISGHTALYWYRQSLGQGLEFLIYFQGNSAPDKSGLPSDRFSAERTGGSVSTLTIQRTQQEDSAVYLCASSLRGSGANVLTFGAGSRLTVL.

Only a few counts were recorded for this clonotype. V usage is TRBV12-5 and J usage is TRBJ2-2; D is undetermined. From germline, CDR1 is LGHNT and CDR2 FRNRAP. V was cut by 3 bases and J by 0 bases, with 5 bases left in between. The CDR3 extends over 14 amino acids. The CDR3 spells CASGFESNTGELFF. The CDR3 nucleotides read TGTGCTAGTGGTTTCGAATCGAACACCGGGGAGCTGTTTTTT.

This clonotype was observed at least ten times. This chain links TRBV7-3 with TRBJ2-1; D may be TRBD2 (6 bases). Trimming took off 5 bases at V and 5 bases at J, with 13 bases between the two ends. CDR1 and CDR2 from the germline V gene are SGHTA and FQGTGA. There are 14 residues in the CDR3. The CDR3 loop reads CASSGGTGDNEQFF. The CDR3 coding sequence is TGTGCCAGCAGCGGTGGGACTGGAGACAATGAGCAGTTCTTC.